Listed here are 26 T cell receptor beta chains from one sample, sequenced in a study of blood T cell repertoires in COVID-19. Data came from immunoSEQ multiplex PCR; TCRdb stores just in-frame clones and leaves some out. The sample contains around 190,000 clones, 88% of which appear only once. The specimen was peripheral blood. Every receptor here comes from a man aged 45-65 years with COVID-19, enrolled during active disease.

This chain joins TRBV29-1 and TRBJ2-3; 9 nucleotides line up with TRBD2. The CDR3 is made up of 14 amino acids. With V trimmed by 6 bases and J by 0 bases, 4 bases remained unmatched. The V gene's germline CDR1 is SQVTM and CDR2 ANQGSEA. The CDR3 sequence is CSVTSGASTDTQYF. DNA for the CDR3: TGCAGCGTGACTAGCGGAGCTAGCACAGATACGCAGTATTTT.

The rearrangement uses TRBV5-1 and TRBJ1-1, with D possibly TRBD1 on 6 matching bases. V lost 2 bases and J 7 bases, leaving 15 bases between the germline ends. The CDR3 extends over 14 amino acids. Germline CDR1 SGHRS, CDR2 YFSETQ. The CDR3 sequence is CASSLQGWISEAFF. CDR3 nucleotide sequence: TGCGCCAGCAGCTTACAGGGCTGGATAAGTGAAGCTTTCTTT.

The CDR3 is CASSLDRMPGVSGRKDTQYF. CDR3 sequence (DNA): TGTGCCAGCAGCTTAGATCGGATGCCTGGGGTTAGCGGGAGGAAAGATACGCAGTATTTT. The chain has TRBV7-8 and TRBJ2-3; 10 nucleotides align to TRBD2. The germline V gene has CDR1 SGHVS and CDR2 FQNEAQ. The CDR3 has 20 amino acids. Trimming removed 1 base from V and 5 bases from J; junction bases left unmatched: 18.

V usage is TRBV29-1 and J usage is TRBJ2-1, with D perhaps TRBD1 (5 bases). This CDR3 comprises 14 residues. V was cut by 4 bases and J by 1 base, with 11 bases left in between. CDR1 SQVTM and CDR2 ANQGSEA come from the germline V gene. CDR3 region: CSVVVQGSYNEQFF. DNA of the CDR3: TGCAGCGTTGTCGTCCAGGGTTCCTACAATGAGCAGTTCTTC.

The chain carries TRBV11-2 and TRBJ1-5; D gene uncertain. CDR3 length: 17 residues. V was pared by 5 bases and J by 2 bases, with 19 bases between. Per the germline V gene, CDR1 is SGHAT and CDR2 is FQNNGV. The CDR3 protein is CASSASRELRGNQPQHF. The CDR3 region has the DNA TGTGCCAGCAGCGCCTCCCGGGAGCTGAGAGGCAATCAGCCCCAGCATTTT.

The chain has TRBV24-1 and TRBJ2-1; D is ambiguous. This CDR3 contains 15 residues. Germline CDR1 is KGHDR and CDR2 is SFDVKD. Trimming pared 5 bases from V and 2 bases from J, leaving 12 bases between. CDR3 in DNA: TGTGCCACCAGTGGGTGGCGGAGCGCCTACAATGAGCAGTTCTTC. Protein product: CATSGWRSAYNEQFF.

This sequence joins TRBV6-5 and TRBJ1-2; 8 nucleotides line up with TRBD1. The germline gives CDR1 MNHEY, CDR2 SVGAGI. J was trimmed by 4 bases and V by 5 bases; bases with no gene match: 9. The CDR3 consists of 15 residues. The CDR3 reads CASSRTLQGAYGYTF. The CDR3 DNA is TGTGCCAGCAGTCGAACCCTGCAGGGGGCCTATGGCTACACCTTC.

A remark on this clone: Within the sample, other DNA sequences also encode this same CDR3. V gene TRBV2 combines with J gene TRBJ2-7; 10 bases are a match to TRBD1. This CDR3 comprises 13 residues. After removal of 6 bases from V and 4 bases from J, the junction contained 3 bases not matched to a gene. Germline V gene sequence: CDR1 SNHLY, CDR2 FYNNEI. The CDR3 region has the DNA TGTGCCAGCAGCCGGGACAGGGGATACGAGCAGTACTTC. Translating gives CASSRDRGYEQYF.

The V and J genes are TRBV18 and TRBJ1-1; unclear D gene. The CDR3 extends over 14 amino acids. V gave up 6 bases and J gave up 7 bases, with 18 bases separating them. From germline, CDR1 is KGHSH and CDR2 LQKENI. The CDR3 nucleotides read TGTGCCAGCTCCCCTAAGCAGGAATTTGGTGAAGCTTTCTTT. Translated: CASSPKQEFGEAFF.

The chain is built from TRBV10-1 and TRBJ2-1, with TRBD1 matching over 10 bases. From germline, CDR1 is WNHNN and CDR2 SYGVQD (reference sequence). The CDR3 spans 13 residues. Trimming cost V 6 bases and J 8 bases; bases outside gene matches: 4. Written as DNA, the CDR3 is TGCGCCAGCAGCCTGGGACAGGGGTATGAGCAGTTCTTC. Translation gives CASSLGQGYEQFF.

J is TRBJ2-2 and V is TRBV28; D gene uncertain. CDR3 length: 15 residues. Germline V gene data show CDR1 as MDHEN and CDR2 as SYDVKM. Trimming took 6 bases from V and 1 from J, leaving 12 bases between them. CDR3 nucleotide sequence: TGTGCCAGCAGGGCAATGATGGTGAACACCGGGGAGCTGTTTTTT. Amino acids: CASRAMMVNTGELFF. Filled out from reference TRBV28 and TRBJ2-2, the complete variable domain reads DVKVTQSSRYLVKRTGEKVFLECVQDMDHENMFWYRQDPGLGLRLIYFSYDVKMKEKGDIPEGYSVSREKKERFSLILESASTNQTSMYLCASRAMMVNTGELFFGEGSRLTVL.

The CDR3 nucleotides are TGTGCCAGCCGACAGGGGGTGAACACCGGGGAGCTGTTTTTT. Translation gives CASRQGVNTGELFF. The chain uses TRBV6-4 and TRBJ2-2; TRBD1 matches at 9 bases. Germline CDR1 is MRHNA and CDR2 is SNTAGT. This CDR3 has 14 residues. The V gene end was trimmed by 8 bases and the J gene end by 1 base; junction bases not matched to a gene: 2.

This clone occurred a few times. The gene calls are TRBV11-2 and TRBJ1-6; weak D call: TRBD1 (5 bases). This CDR3 has 14 residues. Germline CDR1 is SGHAT and CDR2 is FQNNGV. V dropped 5 bases and J dropped 9 bases, with 14 bases sitting between them. DNA of the CDR3: TGTGCCAGCAGCCCCGGGGCGGGAAGTTCACCCCTCCACTTT. It specifies CASSPGAGSSPLHF.

The CDR3 bases are TGTGCCAGCCTGGACAGAAATAATGAAAAACTGTTTTTT. It yields the protein CASLDRNNEKLFF. The chain recombines TRBV28 with TRBJ1-4; the D gene is possibly TRBD1 (6 bases). The ends were cut back, 8 bases at V and 4 bases at J, with 11 bases in the middle. Per the germline V gene, CDR1 is MDHEN and CDR2 is SYDVKM. The length of the CDR3 is 13 residues.

This sequence joins TRBV5-6 and TRBJ1-2, with 7 bases that match TRBD1. From germline, CDR1 is SGHDT and CDR2 YYEEEE. This CDR3 comprises 13 residues. V lost 4 bases to trimming and J lost 4 bases; unmatched junction nucleotides: 4. CDR3 sequence reads: CASSPRTGYGYTF. In DNA form, the CDR3 reads TGTGCCAGCAGCCCAAGGACAGGCTATGGCTACACCTTC.

The genes are TRBV30 and TRBJ1-1; 7 nucleotides agree with TRBD1. Germline V gene data show CDR1 as GTSNPN and CDR2 as SVGIG (reference sequence). This CDR3 contains 15 residues. Trimming cost V 2 bases and J 0 bases; bases outside gene matches: 6. The CDR3 bases are TGTGCCTGGAGTACCCGACAGGGACTGAACACTGAAGCTTTCTTT. Residues: CAWSTRQGLNTEAFF. Variable domain in full (rest from reference TRBV30 and TRBJ1-1): SQTIHQWPATLVQPVGSPLSLECTVEGTSNPNLYWYRQAAGRGLQLLFYSVGIGQISSEVPQNLSASRPQDRQFILSSKKLLLSDSGFYLCAWSTRQGLNTEAFFGQGTRLTVV.

The chain carries TRBV18 and TRBJ1-2; D may be TRBD1 (5 bases). Germline V gene data show CDR1 as KGHSH and CDR2 as LQKENI. With 2 bases removed from V and 0 bases from J, the gap between germline ends came to 13 bases. This CDR3 comprises 16 residues. For the CDR3, the DNA is TGTGCCAGCTCACCAACCCCTGGGGCAGCTAACTATGGCTACACCTTC. Translating gives CASSPTPGAANYGYTF.

This clone was counted ten times or more. The chain carries TRBV3-1 (or the pseudogene TRBV3-2) and TRBJ1-2, with a tentative D call TRBD1 (5 bases). Germline-derived CDR1 and CDR2 are LGHDT and YNNKEL (reference sequence). V dropped 2 bases and J dropped 0 bases, with 10 bases sitting between them. The CDR3 contains 15 residues. CDR3 DNA sequence: TGTGCCAGCAGCCAATTCAGGGAAGCTAACTATGGCTACACCTTC. As protein: CASSQFREANYGYTF.

The chain employs TRBV18 and TRBJ2-5, with D maybe TRBD1 (6 bases). Trimming cost V 4 bases and J 1 base, with 16 bases left between them. The CDR3 covers 16 residues. The germline V gene has CDR1 KGHSH and CDR2 LQKENI. CDR3 nucleotide sequence: TGTGCCAGCTCACTCACCGGGACATCCTTCCAAGAGACCCAGTACTTC. It yields the protein CASSLTGTSFQETQYF.

The gene calls are TRBV29-1 and TRBJ2-7; D gene unclear. V was trimmed by 3 bases and J by 0 bases, leaving 6 bases between them. CDR1 and CDR2 (germline): SQVTM, ANQGSEA. This CDR3 is built from 12 residues. CDR3 sequence reads: CSVEGSSYEQYF. The DNA for the CDR3 is TGCAGCGTTGAGGGCAGCTCCTACGAGCAGTACTTC.

The rearrangement uses TRBV12-5 and TRBJ1-5, with 11 bases lining up with TRBD1. CDR1 is LGHNT and CDR2 is FRNRAP in the germline V gene. V lost 4 bases to trimming and J lost 9 bases; unmatched junction nucleotides: 8. This CDR3 spans 15 amino acids. This CDR3 is CASGSRTGGNSPQHF. In nucleotides, the CDR3 is TGTGCTAGTGGTTCCCGGACAGGGGGCAATTCGCCCCAGCATTTT.

In its sample, this clone was seen once. V is TRBV6-1 and J is TRBJ1-2; TRBD1 matches 7 bases. CDR3 length: 16 residues. CDR1 and CDR2 from the germline V gene are MNHNS and SASEGT. With 0 bases clipped from V and 3 bases from J, the junction kept 7 bases outside the gene matches. CDR3 bases: TGTGCCAGCAGTGAAGCAAAACAGGGGTTTTACTATGGCTACACCTTC. This encodes CASSEAKQGFYYGYTF.

This clone was counted a few times. The chain links TRBV5-4 to TRBJ2-4; D might be TRBD1 (6 bases). CDR1 SGHNT and CDR2 YYREEE come from the germline V gene (reference sequence). Trimming removed 9 bases at V and 0 bases at J, with 10 bases between. The CDR3 totals 13 residues. CDR3: CATQGPAKNIQYF. CDR3 DNA: TGTGCCACCCAGGGGCCAGCCAAAAACATTCAGTACTTC. Variable domain in full (rest from reference TRBV5-4 and TRBJ2-4): ETGVTQSPTHLIKTRGQQVTLRCSSQSGHNTVSWYQQALGQGPQFIFQYYREEENGRGNFPPRFSGLQFPNYSSELNVNALELDDSALYLCATQGPAKNIQYFGAGTRLSVL.

The chain recombines TRBV4-3 with TRBJ1-4; 7 bases are a match to TRBD1. Trimming removed 0 bases from V and 10 bases from J; junction bases left unmatched: 5. The CDR3 totals 14 residues. Per the germline V gene, CDR1 is LGHNA and CDR2 is YSLEER. Here the CDR3 reads CASSQEGGGGKLFF. DNA of the CDR3: TGCGCCAGCAGCCAAGAAGGAGGGGGCGGAAAACTGTTTTTT.

The chain combines TRBV5-1 with TRBJ2-7, with D possibly being TRBD2 (6 bases). CDR1 and CDR2 (germline): SGHRS, YFSETQ. V was shortened by 3 bases and J by 5 bases, with 15 bases between the two germline ends. The CDR3 runs 14 residues. CDR3 coding DNA: TGCGCCAGCAGCTGGCCCGGAGGGACCGACGAGCAGTACTTC. Translated, it gives CASSWPGGTDEQYF.

This sequence joins TRBV6-1 and TRBJ2-3; 12 nucleotides match TRBD1. Germline CDR1 reads MNHNS; CDR2 reads SASEGT. This CDR3 is 15 amino acids long. Trimming took 3 bases from V and 4 from J; bases not matched to a gene: 2. DNA for the CDR3: TGTGCCAGCAGTGAGGGGACAGGGGGCGCAGATACGCAGTATTTT. Amino acid sequence: CASSEGTGGADTQYF.